The clone carrying this TCR beta chain was detected ten times or more. Its antigen remains unknown. The CDR3 contains 15 residues. V was clipped by 2 bases and J by 3 bases; unmatched bases: 2. The data are from a study of identical twins. Broader study findings: Models came in too low on out-of-frame TCR alpha sharing in monozygotic twins.

A universal primer site was added by template switching, and unique molecular identifiers were carried by the cDNA. TCRdb re-derived calls from the 5' RACE reads in MiXCR, one entry per CDR3 protein. The data show more than 250,000 distinct CDR3 sequences, roughly 8.6% seen once. Only healthy Caucasians were included as donors. These data are also associated with another study on yellow fever vaccine responses in identical twins.

The material sequenced was memory (CD45RO+) T cells sorted from blood. V gene TRBV12-3 or TRBV12-4 combines with J gene TRBJ1-5, with 9 bases identical to TRBD1. This receptor was obtained from a woman aged 18-30 years in good health. CDR3 nucleotides: TGTGCCAGCAGTTTAAGGACAGGGGTCAATCAGCCCCAGCATTTT. This gives the protein CASSLRTGVNQPQHF.